This TCR beta chain was recorded in a study of post-analysis software for immune sequencing data. The study, taken as a whole, reports: A handful of TRBV segments, including TRBV5-6, TRBV5-1 and TRBV20-1, were more frequent in patients than controls. The F measure placed samples prepared in the same batch into strongly shared clusters. There was significantly lower normalized Chao1 diversity in multiple sclerosis patients than in controls.

Concerning this clonotype: Its specificity is unknown.

Carried by the TCR beta cDNA libraries were unique molecular identifiers. TCRdb re-called the PCR reads with MiXCR, one entry per CDR3 protein. The sample lists approximately 460,000 distinct CDR3 sequences, roughly 45% occurring once. The germline V gene encodes CDR1 SGHTA and CDR2 FQGNSA. With 4 bases clipped from V and 3 bases from J, the junction kept 6 bases outside the gene matches. This CDR3 spans 15 amino acids. The sequence derives from a girl under 18 with multiple sclerosis. The chain is built from TRBV7-2 and TRBJ1-5; 7 bases match TRBD1. The specimen was blood. The CDR3 nucleotides read TGTGCCAGCAGCTCGAAACAGGGGATCAATCAGCCCCAGCATTTT. It is translated as CASSSKQGINQPQHF.